Presented here are 16 T cell receptor beta chains from one specimen sequenced in a study of shared clonotypes between healthy human individuals. Sequencing used immunoSEQ multiplex PCR; TCRdb keeps in-frame clones, though not all of them. Here the sample spans approximately 640,000 clones, roughly 87% being singletons. The sequenced sample was memory CD8+ T cells from PBMCs. Indicated subset: CD45RO+ cells pooled with CCR7-negative TemRA cells. The receptors here all came from a man aged 18 to 29 in good health. Some clones in this sample may be carry-over from other donors' samples.

The chain couples TRBV10-3 to TRBJ2-1; 12 bases line up with TRBD2. The CDR3 has 15 residues. V gave up 7 bases and J gave up 4 bases; unmatched junction bases: 5. Germline-derived CDR1 and CDR2 are ENHRY and SYGVKD. CDR3 coding DNA: TGTGCCATCACCACCGGGACTAGCGGGTACAATGAGCAGTTCTTC. The encoded protein is CAITTGTSGYNEQFF.

The genes are TRBV5-1 and TRBJ1-1; 9 bases are shared with TRBD1. Germline CDR1 is SGHRS and CDR2 is YFSETQ. After removal of 3 bases from V and 1 base from J, the junction contained 1 base not matched to a gene. The CDR3 runs 14 residues. The CDR3 DNA is TGCGCCAGCAGCTGGACAGGGGAGAACACTGAAGCTTTCTTT. Translated, it gives CASSWTGENTEAFF.

The CDR3 reads CASSQGTTGGSKNIQYF. As DNA, the CDR3 is TGCGCCAGCAGCCAAGGCACCACAGGGGGTTCCAAAAACATTCAGTACTTC. V usage is TRBV4-1 and J usage is TRBJ2-4, with TRBD1 matching 8 bases. Per the germline V gene, CDR1 is MGHRA and CDR2 is YSYEKL. The CDR3 has 17 amino acids. The V and J ends lost 1 base and 2 bases, in that order; junction bases with no gene match: 7.

This chain joins TRBV7-6 and TRBJ2-1; 9 bases map to TRBD2. The V and J ends lost 4 bases and 8 bases, in that order; junction bases with no gene match: 9. The CDR3 spans 15 residues. Germline-derived CDR1 and CDR2 are SGHVS and FNYEAQ. As DNA, the CDR3 is TGTGCCAGCAGCTCGACCCTGCGGGAGGGCTATGAGCAGTTCTTC. This encodes CASSSTLREGYEQFF.

The chain couples TRBV7-2 to TRBJ2-3; D not resolved. Germline lookup yields CDR1 SGHTA and CDR2 FQGNSA. V dropped 2 bases and J dropped 2 bases, with 14 bases sitting between them. The CDR3 loop spans 16 amino acids. CDR3 DNA: TGTGCCAGCAGCTTACCCGGTGTAGACTCCACAGATACGCAGTATTTT. Its protein is CASSLPGVDSTDTQYF.

The V call is TRBV28, the J call TRBJ1-2; no firm D call. The CDR3 runs 16 residues. Germline V CDR1 and CDR2: MDHEN, SYDVKM. Trimming left V 4 bases short and J 3 bases short, with 18 bases between. CDR3 protein: CASSSLQLLLDYGYTF. In nucleotides, the CDR3 is TGTGCCAGCAGTTCTCTACAGCTTCTACTTGACTATGGCTACACCTTC.

The gene calls are TRBV6-4 and TRBJ1-5, with TRBD1 matching over 7 bases. Germline loops: CDR1 MRHNA, CDR2 SNTAGT. Losses at the gene ends were 6 bases for V and 4 bases for J; bases not matched to a gene: 3. The CDR3 is 13 residues long. DNA for the CDR3: TGTGCCAGCAGAAGACAGGGTAATCAGCCCCAGCATTTT. It codes for CASRRQGNQPQHF.

The chain is built from TRBV29-1 and TRBJ1-1; D may be TRBD1 (6 bases). Trimming took 4 bases from V and 8 from J, leaving 11 bases between them. This CDR3 is 11 amino acids long. Germline CDR1 and CDR2: SQVTM and ANQGSEA. The CDR3 loop is CSVVLGTEAFF. The CDR3 DNA reads as TGCAGCGTTGTGCTCGGGACAGAAGCTTTCTTT.

The gene calls are TRBV7-3 and TRBJ2-1, with TRBD2 as a possible D gene (5 bases). The CDR3 is 11 residues long. The germline CDR1 and CDR2 sequences are SGHTA and FQGTGA. V gave up 6 bases and J gave up 12 bases, with 12 bases separating them. CDR3 sequence reads: CASSQGLRQFF. The CDR3 DNA reads as TGTGCCAGCAGTCAAGGACTGCGGCAGTTCTTC.

This sequence joins TRBV7-9 and TRBJ2-5; D might be TRBD1 or TRBD2, each matching 5 bases. The germline gives CDR1 SEHNR, CDR2 FQNEAQ (reference sequence). This CDR3 contains 13 residues. V was shortened by 4 bases and J by 10 bases, with 16 bases between the two germline ends. CDR3 residues: CASSSGAPRGQYF. The CDR3 bases are TGTGCCAGCAGCTCTGGGGCCCCTCGGGGCCAGTACTTC.

This clone was detected only once. This sequence joins TRBV13 and TRBJ2-7; TRBD2 matches at 12 bases. Germline CDR1 PRHDT, CDR2 FYEKMQ (reference sequence). Trimming at V came to 0 bases and at J to 7 bases, leaving 13 bases not matched to a gene. The CDR3 has 18 residues. The CDR3 reads CASSLGTSGSSHTMEQYF. For the CDR3, the DNA is TGTGCCAGCAGCTTAGGGACTAGCGGGAGTAGTCACACGATGGAGCAGTACTTC.

Notes on this clone: The same CDR3 also results from other DNA sequences found in this sample. The CDR3: CASSSANQPQHF. The CDR3 DNA reads as TGTGCCAGCAGCTCGGCCAACCAGCCCCAGCATTTT. The chain couples TRBV7-9 to TRBJ1-5; D is unclear. CDR1 and CDR2 (germline): SEHNR, FQNEAQ (reference sequence). V lost 4 bases to trimming and J lost 7 bases, with 8 bases between them. The CDR3 runs to 12 residues.

This chain connects TRBV5-1 to TRBJ1-2; no firm D call. Trimming shortened V by 4 bases and J by 4 bases, and 17 bases separated the two germline ends. The germline V gene has CDR1 SGHRS and CDR2 YFSETQ. CDR3 length: 15 amino acids. The CDR3 region has the DNA TGCGCCAGCAGCGTCGGCAGACCAGCAGTCTATGGCTACACCTTC. It codes for CASSVGRPAVYGYTF.

The rearrangement joins TRBV5-6 to TRBJ2-3; no reliable D call. The ends were cut back, 0 bases at V and 2 bases at J, with 13 bases in the middle. Germline V gene sequence: CDR1 SGHDT, CDR2 YYEEEE. CDR3 length: 16 amino acids. The CDR3 protein is CASSLAGEAYTDTQYF. DNA for the CDR3: TGTGCCAGCAGCTTGGCCGGTGAGGCTTACACAGATACGCAGTATTTT.

The chain combines TRBV27 with TRBJ2-7; weak D call: TRBD1 (6 bases). Trimming shortened V by 3 bases and J by 4 bases, and 19 bases separated the two germline ends. The CDR3 contains 16 residues. Germline V gene data show CDR1 as MNHEY and CDR2 as SMNVEV (reference sequence). The CDR3 here is CASSFFSGQPLYEQYF. The DNA for the CDR3 is TGTGCCAGCAGTTTTTTTTCGGGACAACCGTTATACGAGCAGTACTTC.

The rearrangement links TRBV14 to TRBJ2-7; D unclear. Germline lookup yields CDR1 SGHDN and CDR2 FVKESK. V was shortened by 9 bases and J by 4 bases, with 13 bases between the two germline ends. The CDR3 extends over 12 amino acids. CDR3 sequence reads: CASGPGIYEQYF. DNA of the CDR3: TGTGCCAGTGGACCGGGCATTTACGAGCAGTACTTC.